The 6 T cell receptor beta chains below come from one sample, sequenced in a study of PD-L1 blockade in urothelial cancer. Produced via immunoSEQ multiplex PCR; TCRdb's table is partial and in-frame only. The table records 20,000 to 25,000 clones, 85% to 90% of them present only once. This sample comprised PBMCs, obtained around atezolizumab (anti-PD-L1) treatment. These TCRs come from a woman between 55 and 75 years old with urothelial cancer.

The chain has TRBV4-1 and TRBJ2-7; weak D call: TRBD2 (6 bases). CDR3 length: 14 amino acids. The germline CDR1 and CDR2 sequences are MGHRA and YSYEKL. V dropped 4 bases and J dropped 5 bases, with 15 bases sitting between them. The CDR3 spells CASSRVGGGDEQYF. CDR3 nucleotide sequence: TGCGCCAGCAGCCGTGTGGGGGGTGGGGACGAGCAGTACTTC.

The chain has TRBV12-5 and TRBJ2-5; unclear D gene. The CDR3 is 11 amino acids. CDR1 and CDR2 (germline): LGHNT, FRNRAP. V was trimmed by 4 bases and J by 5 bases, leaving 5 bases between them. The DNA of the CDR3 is TGTGCTAGTGGTTCTAGGGAGACCCAGTACTTC. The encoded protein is CASGSRETQYF.

The CDR3 reads CASSSQTSGSGNEQFF. The CDR3, as DNA: TGTGCCAGTAGTTCCCAGACTAGCGGGAGTGGAAATGAGCAGTTCTTC. The chain couples TRBV19 to TRBJ2-1; 12 bases line up with TRBD2. The germline gives CDR1 LNHDA, CDR2 SQIVND (reference sequence). The CDR3 covers 16 residues. J lost 7 bases, V lost 5 bases, and 9 bases had no gene match.

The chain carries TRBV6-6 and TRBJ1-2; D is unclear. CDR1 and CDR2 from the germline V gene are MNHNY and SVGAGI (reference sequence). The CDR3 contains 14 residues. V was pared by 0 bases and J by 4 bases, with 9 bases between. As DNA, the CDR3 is TGTGCCAGCAGTTACTCTCGGGTGGGCTATGGCTACACCTTC. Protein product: CASSYSRVGYGYTF.

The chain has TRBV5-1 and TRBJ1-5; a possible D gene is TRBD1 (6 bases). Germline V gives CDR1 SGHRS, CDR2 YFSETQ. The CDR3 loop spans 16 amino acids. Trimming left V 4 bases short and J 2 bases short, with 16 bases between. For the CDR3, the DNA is TGCGCCAGCAGCCTAAATCCCGCAGGGGGCAATCAGCCCCAGCATTTT. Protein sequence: CASSLNPAGGNQPQHF.

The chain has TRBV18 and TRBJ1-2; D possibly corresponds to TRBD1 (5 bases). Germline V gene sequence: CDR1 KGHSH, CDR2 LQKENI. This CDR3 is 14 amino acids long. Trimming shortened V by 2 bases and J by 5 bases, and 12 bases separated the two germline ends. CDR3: CASSPEQGTYGYTF. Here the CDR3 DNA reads TGTGCCAGCTCACCAGAGCAGGGAACTTATGGCTACACCTTC.